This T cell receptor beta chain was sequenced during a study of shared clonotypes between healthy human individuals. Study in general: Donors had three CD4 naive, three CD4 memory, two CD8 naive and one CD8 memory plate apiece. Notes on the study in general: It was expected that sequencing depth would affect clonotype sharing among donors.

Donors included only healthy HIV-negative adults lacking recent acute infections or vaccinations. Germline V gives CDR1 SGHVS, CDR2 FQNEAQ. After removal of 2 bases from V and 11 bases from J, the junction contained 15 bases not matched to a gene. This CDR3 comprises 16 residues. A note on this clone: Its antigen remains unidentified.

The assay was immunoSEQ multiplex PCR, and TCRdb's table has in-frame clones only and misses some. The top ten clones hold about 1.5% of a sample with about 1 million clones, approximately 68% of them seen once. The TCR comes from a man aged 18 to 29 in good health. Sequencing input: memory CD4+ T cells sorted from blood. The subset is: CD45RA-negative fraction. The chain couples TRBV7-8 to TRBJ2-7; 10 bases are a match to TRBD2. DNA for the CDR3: TGTGCCAGCAGCTTACTCCCGGTAGACCAGCGGGAGGGGGAGTACTTC. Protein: CASSLLPVDQREGEYF.